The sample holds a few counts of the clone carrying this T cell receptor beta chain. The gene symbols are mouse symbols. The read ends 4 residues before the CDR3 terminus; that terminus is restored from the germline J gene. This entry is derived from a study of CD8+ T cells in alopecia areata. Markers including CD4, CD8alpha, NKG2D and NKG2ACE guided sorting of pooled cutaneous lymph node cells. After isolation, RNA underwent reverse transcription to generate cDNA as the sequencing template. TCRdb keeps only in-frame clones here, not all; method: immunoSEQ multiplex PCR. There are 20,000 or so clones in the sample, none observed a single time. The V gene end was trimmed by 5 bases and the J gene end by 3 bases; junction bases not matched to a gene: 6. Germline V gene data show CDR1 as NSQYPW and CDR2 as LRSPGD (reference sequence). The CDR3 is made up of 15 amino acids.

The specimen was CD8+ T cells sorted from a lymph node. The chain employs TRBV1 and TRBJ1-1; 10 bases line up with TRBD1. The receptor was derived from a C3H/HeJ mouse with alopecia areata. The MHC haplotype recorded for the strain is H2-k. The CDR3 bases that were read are TGCACCTGCAGTCCTTGGACAGGGGGGGACACA. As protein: CTCSPWTGGDT. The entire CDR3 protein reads CTCSPWTGGDTEVFF.